This TCR beta chain was recorded in a study of beta chain features in type 1 diabetes. Sequencing targeted expressed TCRB transcripts, as all isolated RNA had been reverse transcribed. Profiling relied on immunoSEQ multiplex PCR, and the TCRdb table lists in-frame clones only, not all of them. The table lists about 230,000 clones, around 10% of them singletons. Remarks on this clone: Its antigen is not known.

Study-level findings and limits: Unsettled here was the matter of whether HLA type influences TCRB rearrangement.

The CDR3 length is 14 residues. Trimming removed 5 bases from V and 2 bases from J, with 12 bases in between. The germline V gene encodes CDR1 SGHVS and CDR2 FQNEAQ. The sequenced material came from naive CD4+ T cells from blood. The TCR sequence derives from a woman aged 18-35 years in good health. The V and J genes are TRBV7-8 and TRBJ2-5; the D gene is possibly TRBD2 (6 bases). The CDR3 spells CASSLMSGQETQYF. The CDR3 DNA follows: TGTGCCAGCAGCCTAATGAGCGGGCAAGAGACCCAGTACTTC.